This T cell receptor beta chain emerged from a study of T cell responses to AZD1222 COVID-19 vaccine. Germline CDR1 is SGHNT and CDR2 is YENEEA. The CDR3 spans 15 residues. V lost 6 bases to trimming and J lost 3 bases; unmatched junction nucleotides: 3. A note on this clone: Antigen unknown.

Second-dose recipients at about 4 or about 12 weeks were treated as one pooled group. Study conclusions and caveats: Baseline testing showed seropositivity in only a handful of AZD1222 recipients. Regions left unmutated in variants are reportedly the target of nearly half of spike-specific TCRs. There were vaccine-associated CD4 TCRs across spike, dominant at 160-218 and 743-854.

This table comes from immunoSEQ multiplex PCR, and its TCRdb copy is limited to in-frame clones, with some not included. The sample consists of 150,000 to 200,000 clones, under 95% of them appearing once. The TCR originated in an adult who received the AZD1222 COVID-19 vaccine. The sequencing used peripheral blood, collected 28 days after the second AZD1222 dose. This chain joins TRBV11-3 and TRBJ2-2, with 11 bases lining up with TRBD1. The CDR3 sequence is CASSSGQGDTGELFF. In DNA form, the CDR3 reads TGTGCCAGCAGTTCGGGACAGGGGGACACCGGGGAGCTGTTTTTT.